This is a list of T cell receptor beta chains from one sample in a study of post-analysis software for immune sequencing data. TCRdb used MiXCR to reprocess the PCR reads, holding one entry per CDR3 protein. The sample includes some 690,000 distinct CDR3 sequences, just under 30% of them seen just once. The sequenced material came from blood. Source of these receptors: a girl between 10 and 17 years old with multiple sclerosis. Each CDR3 is given with its conserved first and last residue. The order of the fields is clone size, D gene, J gene, V gene, CDR3 protein. The D gene is left open where the match is weak. For some rows the clone size is stated as once, few or many, or as a class when expanded; others skip it.

>-|TRBD2|TRBJ2-7|TRBV10-3
CAISDRRLAVSYEQYF
>-|TRBD2|TRBJ2-3|TRBV2
CASTNGGALRDTQYF
>-|-|TRBJ2-3|TRBV7-2
CASSLGRVGEYF
>few|TRBD1|TRBJ2-2|TRBV12-3/TRBV12-4
CASGDRVHGELFF
>-|-|TRBJ1-2|TRBV6-5
CASSYTGQLHSGYTF
>-|-|TRBJ2-4|TRBV29-1
CSVGGLAKNIQYF
>few|-|TRBJ2-4|TRBV6-5
CASSYAPGGGGQNIQYF
>-|-|TRBJ1-1|TRBV20-1
CSARDRGGAVTEAFF
>many|TRBD1|TRBJ1-2|TRBV4-3
CASSQDTGADYGYTF
>-|-|TRBJ1-1|TRBV7-6
CASSLVRAGVTMNTEAFF
>few|TRBD2|TRBJ2-2|TRBV10-3
CAISPRGAGGITGELFF
>few|-|TRBJ1-6|TRBV7-2
CASSFNADGLRSPLHF
>-|-|TRBJ2-1|TRBV12-3/TRBV12-4
CASSGSLDRGNEQFF
>few|-|TRBJ1-5|TRBV24-1
CATSLSGSIGGDQPQHF
>-|-|TRBJ1-6|TRBV28
CASSLGDLHF
>-|TRBD1|TRBJ2-7|TRBV9
CASSYDRARSYEQYF
>-|TRBD2|TRBJ2-3|TRBV7-9
CASSLRTSGISWETDTQYF
>-|-|TRBJ1-6|TRBV18
CASSPTWRAENSPLHF
>many|-|TRBJ1-6|TRBV7-2
CASSLAVSPLHF
>few|-|TRBJ1-5|TRBV29-1
CSVVGARDQPQHF
>few|-|TRBJ2-1|TRBV4-3
CASSQARGGSRGNEQFF
>many|TRBD1|TRBJ2-5|TRBV29-1
CSVRPGGSQETQYF
>many|-|TRBJ2-7|TRBV7-2
CASRTGTFSYEQYF
>-|-|TRBJ2-1|TRBV6-6
CANSYYGLNEQFF
>-|-|TRBJ2-3|TRBV9
CASSPALLGTDTQYF
>many|TRBD2|TRBJ2-3|TRBV7-2
CASSLLAGYTDTQYF
>-|-|-|TRBV14
CASSRTETQETQYF
>-|-|TRBJ2-5|TRBV9
CASALGGGYQETQYF
>-|-|TRBJ1-5|TRBV18
CASSPVSALNQPQHF
>few|TRBD1|TRBJ1-5|TRBV4-3
CASRLDRDENQPQHF
>many|-|TRBJ2-7|TRBV6-5
CASTTRAGVTYEQYF
>few|-|TRBJ2-1|TRBV27
CASIHGGTGTNEQFF
>many|TRBD1|TRBJ1-2|TRBV29-1
CSVGQGNGYTF
>few|TRBD1|TRBJ2-1|TRBV5-1
CASSSIYRGSYNEQFF
>-|-|TRBJ2-5|TRBV6-1
CVSSVTHPWEQYF
>few|-|TRBJ1-2|TRBV4-3
CASSQVRRYGYTF
>-|-|TRBJ1-2|TRBV7-2
CASSLASPWGYTF
>-|-|TRBJ1-5|TRBV7-9
CASSLAAQPQHF
>-|-|TRBJ2-2|TRBV5-1
CASSLLDTGELFF
>few|-|TRBJ1-5|TRBV20-1
CSASDDQPQHF
>-|-|TRBJ2-3|TRBV10-3
CAIFGGDTQYF
>-|TRBD1|TRBJ1-6|TRBV25-1
CASSETQGQGSSPLHF
>few|-|TRBJ2-3|TRBV20-1
CSARDTSSTDTQYF
>few|TRBD1|TRBJ2-7|TRBV6-5
CASSQDRVPYEQYF
>-|-|TRBJ2-3|TRBV18
CASSRTSPTSSTDTQYF
>-|-|TRBJ2-1|TRBV20-1
CSARAGERGNEQFF
>few|-|TRBJ2-5|TRBV7-2
CASAGVNQETQYF
>-|-|TRBJ2-5|TRBV5-1
CASGPGAGAQETQYF
>-|-|TRBJ2-1|TRBV14
CASSRSTGRKSYNEQFF
>many|-|TRBJ2-6|TRBV10-3
CAISESRGISGANVLTF